This T cell receptor beta chain was sequenced for a study of blood T cell repertoires in COVID-19. Profiled with immunoSEQ multiplex PCR; TCRdb holds only in-frame clones, not every one. The sample shows 260,000 or so clones, 83% of them seen only once. Cohort allocation depended upon clinical history that participants reported. CDR1 is LGHNA and CDR2 is YSLEER in the germline V gene. V dropped 3 bases and J dropped 0; count of bases not matched to a gene: 4. CDR3 length equals 17 residues. The table lists this clone with a few counts. Sequenced input: PBMCs or T cells enriched from blood (not recorded which). This TCR was recovered from a woman aged 40 to 55 who had been exposed to COVID-19. The V and J genes are TRBV4-3 and TRBJ2-3, with TRBD2 identical over 12 bases. The CDR3 reads CASSHRLAGESTDTQYF. CDR3 bases: TGCGCCAGCAGCCACCGACTAGCGGGGGAGAGCACAGATACGCAGTATTTT.